Listed below are T cell receptor beta chains from one sample, sequenced in a study of T cells after yellow fever vaccination. TCRdb fed the 5' RACE reads into MiXCR, producing one record per CDR3 protein. This table holds some 200,000 distinct CDR3 sequences, approximately 11% found once. Sample: CD8+ T cells sorted from PBMCs, taken 15 days after the yellow fever booster vaccination. Receptor source: a man aged 18 to 30 who received the YFV17D yellow fever vaccine. CDR3s include the opening cysteine and the closing phenylalanine or tryptophan. The order of the fields is V gene, J gene, D gene, clone size, CDR3 length, CDR3 protein, CDR3 DNA. The D gene is left open where the match is weak. A row's size may be missing; if present it is once, few, many or a size class.

TRBV27	TRBJ2-1	TRBD2	few	14	CASRQLAGWNEQFF	TGTGCCAGCAGGCAACTAGCGGGGTGGAATGAGCAGTTCTTC
TRBV20-1	TRBJ2-1	-	-	16	CSARDSLWGRYNEQFF	TGCAGTGCTAGAGATTCTTTGTGGGGCAGATACAATGAGCAGTTCTTC
TRBV12-3/TRBV12-4	TRBJ2-7	-	-	14	CASSFEGATYEQYF	TGTGCCAGCAGTTTCGAGGGAGCCACCTACGAGCAGTACTTC
TRBV7-9	TRBJ1-1	-	-	14	CASSLDGGRREAFF	TGTGCCAGCAGCCTCGATGGCGGGAGGCGTGAAGCTTTCTTT
TRBV12-3/TRBV12-4	TRBJ1-6	-	once	15	CASSPISPYNSPLHF	TGTGCCAGCAGCCCGATAAGCCCCTATAATTCACCCCTCCACTTT
TRBV4-3	TRBJ2-2	-	few	16	CASSQREWGKSGELFF	TGCGCCAGCAGCCAACGCGAGTGGGGGAAGTCCGGGGAGCTGTTTTTT
TRBV5-1	TRBJ1-3	-	-	17	CASSSSGGRNSGNTIYF	TGCGCCAGCAGCTCGTCCGGGGGCCGGAACTCTGGAAACACCATATATTTT
TRBV4-2	TRBJ1-2	-	-	12	CASSQSRDGYTF	TGTGCCAGCAGCCAATCCCGGGATGGCTACACCTTC
TRBV7-7	TRBJ2-5	-	few	18	CASSPTSLQGSLQETQYF	TGTGCTAGCAGCCCAACCTCCCTACAGGGTAGTCTACAAGAGACCCAGTACTTC
TRBV10-2	TRBJ1-2	-	few	14	CASSVLIGDYGYTF	TGCGCCAGCAGTGTTCTTATAGGTGACTATGGCTACACCTTC
TRBV5-6	TRBJ2-5	-	many	13	CASSLLLEETQYF	TGTGCCAGCAGCTTGTTACTCGAAGAGACCCAGTACTTC
TRBV6-2/TRBV6-3	TRBJ2-2	-	-	12	CASGGGPGELFF	TGTGCCAGCGGTGGGGGACCCGGGGAGCTGTTTTTT
TRBV7-2	TRBJ1-1	TRBD1	-	15	CASSLVWTGNTEAFF	TGTGCCAGCAGCTTAGTTTGGACAGGCAACACTGAAGCTTTCTTT
TRBV9	TRBJ2-1	TRBD1	few	15	CASSPEGTAYNEQFF	TGTGCCAGCAGCCCAGAGGGGACAGCTTACAATGAGCAGTTCTTC
TRBV6-5	TRBJ2-3	-	-	13	CASRPFGSPTQYF	TGTGCCAGCAGGCCCTTTGGGTCGCCTACGCAGTATTTT
TRBV29-1	TRBJ1-1	-	few	14	CSVDIPEGLAEAFF	TGCAGCGTCGACATCCCGGAGGGGCTGGCTGAAGCTTTCTTT
TRBV15	TRBJ1-1	-	-	14	CATSSRSGDTEAFF	TGTGCCACCAGCAGCCGTTCGGGGGACACTGAAGCTTTCTTT
TRBV27	TRBJ1-5	-	-	13	CASSFAGNQPQHF	TGTGCCAGCAGTTTTGCAGGTAATCAGCCCCAGCATTTT
TRBV9	TRBJ2-1	-	many	13	CASSGSWGGEQFF	TGTGCCAGCAGCGGTTCGTGGGGAGGTGAGCAGTTCTTC
TRBV6-2/TRBV6-3	TRBJ2-6	-	few	16	CASRPLRTTGANVLTF	TGTGCCAGCAGACCTCTCCGGACCACTGGGGCCAACGTCCTGACTTTC
TRBV7-3	TRBJ2-1	TRBD2	-	15	CASSRGTSGLGEQFF	TGTGCCAGCAGCCGTGGGACTAGCGGGCTCGGGGAGCAGTTCTTC
TRBV29-1	TRBJ2-2	-	-	16	CSVEVMNPRNTGELFF	TGCAGCGTTGAGGTCATGAACCCTCGGAACACCGGGGAGCTGTTTTTT
TRBV5-6	TRBJ1-6	-	few	13	CASSTGSNSPLHF	TGTGCCAGCTCGACAGGATCTAATTCACCCCTCCACTTT
TRBV12-3/TRBV12-4	TRBJ2-2	TRBD1	many	15	CASSSGQGNTGELFF	TGTGCCAGCAGTTCGGGACAGGGGAACACCGGGGAGCTGTTTTTT
TRBV4-3	TRBJ2-1	-	-	13	CASSQVGAGEQFF	TGCGCCAGCAGCCAAGTGGGGGCGGGTGAGCAGTTCTTC
TRBV10-3	TRBJ1-5	TRBD1	-	15	CAISERGQGGQPQHF	TGTGCCATCAGTGAGCGGGGACAGGGGGGTCAGCCCCAGCATTTT
TRBV6-5	TRBJ1-5	TRBD1	few	17	CASSSEDRDGNWQPQHF	TGTGCCAGCAGTTCCGAGGACAGGGATGGGAACTGGCAGCCCCAGCATTTT
TRBV7-9	TRBJ2-7	-	few	12	CASSGANYEQYF	TGTGCCAGCAGCGGGGCCAACTACGAGCAGTACTTC
TRBV9	TRBJ2-7	-	-	15	CASSVDGGRRYEQYF	TGTGCCAGCAGCGTAGACGGAGGGAGACGGTACGAGCAGTACTTC
TRBV5-4	TRBJ1-4	-	-	13	CASSLAGRRRLFF	TGTGCCAGCAGCCTCGCGGGCCGGAGACGACTGTTTTTT
TRBV5-4	TRBJ2-3	-	-	15	CASSWGAGATDTQYF	TGTGCCAGCAGCTGGGGGGCGGGGGCCACAGATACGCAGTATTTT
TRBV7-2	TRBJ2-1	-	-	18	CASSLEARSWGECNEQFF	TGTGCCAGCAGCTTAGAGGCACGGTCCTGGGGGGAGTGCAATGAGCAGTTCTTC
TRBV6-2/TRBV6-3	TRBJ2-3	-	few	13	CASSIQSTDTQYF	TGTGCCAGCAGTATCCAGAGCACAGATACGCAGTATTTT
TRBV29-1	TRBJ1-1	TRBD1	-	12	CSARTGNTEAFF	TGCAGCGCACGGACAGGGAACACTGAAGCTTTCTTT
TRBV29-1	TRBJ1-1	-	few	12	CSVRTPNTEAFF	TGCAGCGTTAGGACCCCGAACACTGAAGCTTTCTTT
TRBV7-9	TRBJ2-3	TRBD1	many	16	CASSSPSTGASDTQYF	TGTGCCAGCAGCTCCCCCTCGACAGGGGCTTCAGATACGCAGTATTTT
TRBV20-1	TRBJ2-2	-	few	13	CSASGVNTGELFF	TGCAGTGCTAGCGGGGTGAACACCGGGGAGCTGTTTTTT
TRBV6-2/TRBV6-3	TRBJ2-3	TRBD2	once	19	CASSPPRLAGGHNGDTQYF	TGTGCCAGCAGTCCCCCTCGACTAGCGGGGGGGCATAATGGAGATACGCAGTATTTT
TRBV7-9	TRBJ2-6	-	-	15	CASRHPGSGANVLTF	TGTGCCAGCAGGCACCCCGGCTCTGGGGCCAACGTCCTGACTTTC
TRBV7-9	TRBJ1-1	-	few	15	CASSEDTGMNTEAFF	TGTGCCAGCAGCGAAGACACAGGGATGAACACTGAAGCTTTCTTT
TRBV7-8	TRBJ2-5	-	many	10	CASGAGTQYF	TGTGCCAGCGGGGCGGGGACCCAGTACTTC
TRBV6-5	TRBJ1-1	TRBD1	few	16	CASSWHRDRGNTEAFF	TGTGCCAGCAGTTGGCACCGGGACAGGGGTAACACTGAAGCTTTCTTT
TRBV27	TRBJ2-2	TRBD1	few	16	CASSLSSGGNTGELFF	TGTGCCAGCAGTTTATCGTCAGGGGGGAACACCGGGGAGCTGTTTTTT
TRBV7-9	TRBJ1-6	TRBD1	few	18	CASSNRPGQSSYNSPLHF	TGTGCCAGCAGCAACCGACCGGGACAGAGCTCCTATAATTCACCCCTCCACTTT
TRBV29-1	TRBJ1-3	-	few	14	CSVLQVDSGNTIYF	TGCAGCGTTCTACAGGTGGACTCTGGAAACACCATATATTTT
TRBV5-1	TRBJ2-7	-	many	13	CASHRDSSYEQYF	TGCGCCAGCCACCGGGACTCTTCCTACGAGCAGTACTTC
TRBV7-9	TRBJ2-3	-	-	16	CASSLTILVSTDTQYF	TGTGCCAGCAGCCTAACGATCCTGGTCAGCACAGATACGCAGTATTTT
TRBV28	TRBJ1-5	TRBD1	-	14	CASSPTQGVQPQHF	TGTGCCAGCAGTCCCACACAGGGGGTTCAGCCCCAGCATTTT
TRBV3-1	TRBJ2-5	-	medium-sized	17	CASSQVVIAVSQETQYF	TGTGCCAGCAGCCAAGTAGTGATAGCGGTGTCACAAGAGACCCAGTACTTC
TRBV9	TRBJ1-2	-	few	13	CASSASGVDGYTF	TGTGCCAGCAGCGCGTCGGGGGTGGATGGCTACACCTTC
TRBV13	TRBJ2-3	TRBD2	-	16	CASSLLLRGSTDTQYF	TGTGCCAGCAGCTTACTGCTGCGGGGGAGCACAGATACGCAGTATTTT
TRBV6-5	TRBJ2-7	-	-	13	CASSYRGFYEQYF	TGTGCCAGCAGTTACCGGGGGTTCTACGAGCAGTACTTC
TRBV6-6	TRBJ1-6	TRBD1	few	15	CASSYGTGGNSPLHF	TGTGCCAGCAGTTACGGGACAGGGGGAAATTCACCCCTCCACTTT
TRBV7-9	TRBJ1-4	-	-	11	CASSLPGKLFF	TGTGCCAGCAGCTTGCCTGGTAAACTGTTTTTT
TRBV7-6	TRBJ2-3	-	-	16	CASSLESGRGTDTQYF	TGTGCCAGCAGCTTAGAGAGTGGTAGGGGCACAGATACGCAGTATTTT
TRBV7-2	TRBJ2-5	-	-	13	CASSLGFQETQYF	TGTGCCAGCAGCTTAGGGTTTCAAGAGACCCAGTACTTC
TRBV9	TRBJ2-3	-	-	14	CASSSGLGTDTQYF	TGTGCCAGCAGCTCGGGACTCGGCACAGATACGCAGTATTTT
TRBV9	TRBJ1-1	-	-	18	CASSNPSGNPPMNTEAFF	TGTGCCAGCAGCAATCCTTCAGGGAATCCTCCCATGAACACTGAAGCTTTCTTT